This T cell receptor (beta chain) was identified during a study of OX40 agonist ivuxolimab in advanced cancers. Study overall: Three patients showed partial responses: one hepatocellular carcinoma and two cutaneous melanoma cases.

This CDR3 is 13 amino acids long. Germline CDR1 is GTSNPN and CDR2 is SVGIG (reference sequence). The V and J ends lost 5 bases and 4 bases respectively, with 14 bases between them. Assay used: immunoSEQ multiplex PCR; TCRdb lists only in-frame clones, some missing. The table lists about 82,000 clones, approximately 92% of them singletons. The chain has TRBV30 and TRBJ1-1; possibly TRBD1 for D (5 bases). Sequencing used CD4+ or CD8+ T cells sorted from blood, obtained in a trial of the OX40 agonist ivuxolimab. This TCR was sampled from an adult with an advanced solid tumor such as melanoma, head and neck, liver or kidney cancer. The CDR3 region is CAWDPTGGTEAFF. The CDR3 DNA reads as TGTGCCTGGGACCCTACCGGGGGCACTGAAGCTTTCTTT.